This T cell receptor beta chain was documented in a study of shared clonotypes between healthy human individuals. Study observations and caveats: Naive CD4 clonotype sharing across a few donors was around 5.5%.

Clones were sequenced by immunoSEQ multiplex PCR, and TCRdb holds only the in-frame ones, with some missing. The data hold a few million clones, with approximately 95% observed a single time. Germline values: CDR1 KGHSH, CDR2 LQKENI. This CDR3 has 20 amino acids. With 1 base clipped from V and 4 bases from J, the junction kept 17 bases outside the gene matches. With respect to this clone: Its antigen remains unknown.

The source is a young man in good health. Some clones in this sample may be carry-over from other donors' samples. The V gene is TRBV18, the J gene TRBJ2-3, with 10 bases identical to TRBD2. Sequenced material: naive CD4+ T cells from PBMCs. Subset reported: CD45RA+ positively selected. CDR3 residues: CASSPLPLSASGSGPDTQYF. Written as DNA, the CDR3 is TGTGCCAGCTCACCACTCCCCCTGTCGGCTAGCGGGAGTGGTCCAGATACGCAGTATTTT.